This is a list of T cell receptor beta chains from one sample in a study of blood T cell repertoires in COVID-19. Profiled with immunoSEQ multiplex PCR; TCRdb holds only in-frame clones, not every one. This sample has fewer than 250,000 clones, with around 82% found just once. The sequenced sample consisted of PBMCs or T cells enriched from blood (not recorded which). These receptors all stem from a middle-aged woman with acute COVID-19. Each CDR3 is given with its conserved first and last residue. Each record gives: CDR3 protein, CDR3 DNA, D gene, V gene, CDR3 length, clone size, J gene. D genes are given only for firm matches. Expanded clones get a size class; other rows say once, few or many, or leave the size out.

CDR3 protein: CATSDPHGTGYYNEQFF
CDR3 DNA: TGTGCCACCAGTGATCCTCACGGGACAGGGTACTACAATGAGCAGTTCTTC
D gene: TRBD1
V gene: TRBV24-1
CDR3 length: 17
clone size: NA
J gene: TRBJ2-1

CDR3 protein: CAWSVRGWILEQYF
CDR3 DNA: TGTGCCTGGAGTGTACGAGGGTGGATCCTCGAGCAGTACTTC
D gene: NA
V gene: TRBV30
CDR3 length: 14
clone size: NA
J gene: TRBJ2-7

CDR3 protein: CAGQAGNQETQYF
CDR3 DNA: TGTGCCGGGCAAGCGGGGAACCAAGAGACCCAGTACTTC
D gene: TRBD2
V gene: TRBV30
CDR3 length: 13
clone size: once
J gene: TRBJ2-5

CDR3 protein: CASRDPGLLNTEAFF
CDR3 DNA: TGTGCCAGCAGGGATCCGGGACTGCTGAACACTGAAGCTTTCTTT
D gene: NA
V gene: TRBV28
CDR3 length: 15
clone size: NA
J gene: TRBJ1-1

CDR3 protein: CASRGPEEAFF
CDR3 DNA: TGTGCCAGCAGGGGGCCTGAAGAGGCTTTCTTT
D gene: NA
V gene: TRBV28
CDR3 length: 11
clone size: NA
J gene: TRBJ1-1

CDR3 protein: CASSLGQGAQTFF
CDR3 DNA: TGTGCCAGCAGCTTGGGACAGGGGGCGCAGACTTTCTTT
D gene: TRBD1
V gene: TRBV5-6
CDR3 length: 13
clone size: NA
J gene: TRBJ1-1

CDR3 protein: CASSQELAGFSAQYF
CDR3 DNA: TGTGCCAGCAGCCAAGAGCTAGCGGGGTTCTCAGCGCAGTATTTT
D gene: TRBD2
V gene: TRBV14
CDR3 length: 15
clone size: NA
J gene: TRBJ2-3

CDR3 protein: CASSLTSPSYEQYF
CDR3 DNA: TGTGCCAGCAGCCTGACATCTCCCTCCTACGAGCAGTACTTC
D gene: NA
V gene: TRBV6-2/TRBV6-3
CDR3 length: 14
clone size: NA
J gene: TRBJ2-7

CDR3 protein: CASSPPDRVGGYTF
CDR3 DNA: TGTGCCAGCTCACCACCGGACAGGGTCGGTGGCTACACCTTC
D gene: TRBD1
V gene: TRBV18
CDR3 length: 14
clone size: NA
J gene: TRBJ1-2

CDR3 protein: CASNPGTVNNSPLHF
CDR3 DNA: TGCGCCAGCAACCCTGGGACAGTAAACAATTCACCCCTCCACTTT
D gene: TRBD1
V gene: TRBV5-1
CDR3 length: 15
clone size: many
J gene: TRBJ1-6

CDR3 protein: CASSILSGQGIGEQYF
CDR3 DNA: TGTGCCAGTAGTATACTTTCGGGACAGGGCATCGGCGAGCAGTACTTC
D gene: TRBD1
V gene: TRBV19
CDR3 length: 16
clone size: once
J gene: TRBJ2-7

CDR3 protein: CASSIGGSTDTQYF
CDR3 DNA: TGTGCCAGTAGTATAGGAGGGAGCACAGATACGCAGTATTTT
D gene: NA
V gene: TRBV19
CDR3 length: 14
clone size: NA
J gene: TRBJ2-3

CDR3 protein: CATSEAGLPYGYTF
CDR3 DNA: TGTGCCACCAGTGAGGCGGGACTGCCTTATGGCTACACCTTC
D gene: NA
V gene: TRBV24-1
CDR3 length: 14
clone size: NA
J gene: TRBJ1-2

CDR3 protein: CASSQGDASYEQYF
CDR3 DNA: TGTGCCAGCAGCCAAGGCGATGCCTCCTACGAGCAGTACTTC
D gene: NA
V gene: TRBV3-1/TRBV3-2
CDR3 length: 14
clone size: NA
J gene: TRBJ2-7

CDR3 protein: CASSQDYYGYTF
CDR3 DNA: TGTGCCAGCAGCCAAGACTACTATGGCTACACCTTC
D gene: NA
V gene: TRBV14
CDR3 length: 12
clone size: few
J gene: TRBJ1-2

CDR3 protein: CASSRRTGGDEQFF
CDR3 DNA: TGTGCCAGCAGTCGCCGGACAGGAGGGGATGAGCAGTTCTTC
D gene: NA
V gene: TRBV6-5
CDR3 length: 14
clone size: NA
J gene: TRBJ2-1

CDR3 protein: CASSSAGGRIGEEQYF
CDR3 DNA: TGTGCCAGCAGCTCCGCAGGGGGCAGAATCGGAGAAGAGCAGTACTTC
D gene: TRBD1
V gene: TRBV7-2
CDR3 length: 16
clone size: NA
J gene: TRBJ2-7

CDR3 protein: CASGLWAENTEAFF
CDR3 DNA: TGTGCCAGCGGACTTTGGGCGGAGAACACTGAAGCTTTCTTT
D gene: NA
V gene: TRBV28
CDR3 length: 14
clone size: few
J gene: TRBJ1-1

CDR3 protein: CASSWGTDSNQPQHF
CDR3 DNA: TGTGCCAGCAGCTGGGGGACAGATAGCAATCAGCCCCAGCATTTT
D gene: TRBD1
V gene: TRBV11-2
CDR3 length: 15
clone size: NA
J gene: TRBJ1-5

CDR3 protein: CASNPRTGGEKLFF
CDR3 DNA: TGTGCCAGCAACCCCCGGACAGGGGGTGAAAAACTGTTTTTT
D gene: TRBD1
V gene: TRBV19
CDR3 length: 14
clone size: NA
J gene: TRBJ1-4

CDR3 protein: CASGEGAGNTIYF
CDR3 DNA: TGTGCTAGTGGAGAGGGTGCCGGAAACACCATATATTTT
D gene: NA
V gene: TRBV12-5
CDR3 length: 13
clone size: NA
J gene: TRBJ1-3

CDR3 protein: CASSAPLGGLAGGEQYF
CDR3 DNA: TGTGCCAGCAGCGCCCCCTTGGGGGGACTAGCGGGAGGCGAGCAGTACTTC
D gene: TRBD2
V gene: TRBV9
CDR3 length: 17
clone size: NA
J gene: TRBJ2-7

CDR3 protein: CATSDSRTSAYEQYF
CDR3 DNA: TGTGCCACCAGTGATAGCCGGACTAGCGCATACGAGCAGTACTTC
D gene: TRBD2
V gene: TRBV24-1
CDR3 length: 15
clone size: NA
J gene: TRBJ2-7

CDR3 protein: CASSIAGDRETQYF
CDR3 DNA: TGTGCCAGTAGTATAGCGGGAGATCGGGAGACCCAGTACTTC
D gene: NA
V gene: TRBV19
CDR3 length: 14
clone size: NA
J gene: TRBJ2-5

CDR3 protein: CASINWGENTEAFF
CDR3 DNA: TGTGCCAGTATTAATTGGGGGGAGAACACTGAAGCTTTCTTT
D gene: NA
V gene: TRBV19
CDR3 length: 14
clone size: NA
J gene: TRBJ1-1

CDR3 protein: CASSLGGTGGKSPLHF
CDR3 DNA: TGTGCCAGCAGCTTGGGGGGGACAGGGGGAAAATCACCCCTCCACTTT
D gene: TRBD1
V gene: TRBV5-8
CDR3 length: 16
clone size: NA
J gene: TRBJ1-6

CDR3 protein: CSASIDRANYGYTF
CDR3 DNA: TGCAGTGCTAGTATAGACAGGGCTAACTATGGCTACACCTTC
D gene: TRBD1
V gene: TRBV20-1
CDR3 length: 14
clone size: NA
J gene: TRBJ1-2

CDR3 protein: CASSVAAGGNTEAFF
CDR3 DNA: TGTGCCAGCAGCGTAGCGGCAGGGGGGAACACTGAAGCTTTCTTT
D gene: TRBD1
V gene: TRBV9
CDR3 length: 15
clone size: NA
J gene: TRBJ1-1

CDR3 protein: CASSLATGLFHEQFF
CDR3 DNA: TGTGCCAGCAGCCTGGCGACAGGGTTGTTTCATGAGCAGTTCTTC
D gene: TRBD1
V gene: TRBV9
CDR3 length: 15
clone size: NA
J gene: TRBJ2-1

CDR3 protein: CASSLGTGRYGYTF
CDR3 DNA: TGTGCCAGCAGCCTCGGGACAGGTCGGTATGGCTACACCTTC
D gene: TRBD1
V gene: TRBV28
CDR3 length: 14
clone size: NA
J gene: TRBJ1-2